This paragraph reports one T cell receptor beta chain. Its specificity is unknown. Some clones are missing from TCRdb's copy, which holds only in-frame ones; the method was immunoSEQ multiplex PCR. Of around 83,000 clones listed, 92% were seen once; the top ten hold around 5.2%. The data originate from a study of T cell responses to AZD1222 COVID-19 vaccine. Study-wide points: Just 5 to 7 AZD1222 recipients were seropositive at baseline. Targeting of unmutated variant regions was reportedly seen in nearly half of spike-specific TCRs.

Between the trimmed V and J ends, which lost 2 bases and 2 bases, there was a span of 10 bases. CDR1 SGDLS and CDR2 YYNGEE come from the germline V gene. The length of the CDR3 is 14 residues. The chain joins TRBV9 to TRBJ2-5; D remains unclear. Sequencing was performed on peripheral blood, taken on day 0 of AZD1222 vaccination. The origin of this receptor is an adult in good health. CDR3 sequence: CASSVGTVQETQYF. The CDR3 coding sequence is TGTGCCAGCAGCGTGGGTACAGTACAAGAGACCCAGTACTTC.